Listed here is a single TCR beta chain. What it recognizes is unknown. V was clipped by 4 bases and J by 1 base, with 12 bases between them. From germline, CDR1 is MNHNY and CDR2 SVGAGI (reference sequence). The CDR3 runs 15 residues. TCRdb's copy holds only in-frame clones and misses some; the assay was immunoSEQ multiplex PCR. This repertoire shows 100,000 to 150,000 clones, around 86% found once; its top ten account for about 2%. The entry originates in a study of cytomegalovirus exposure and HLA in healthy donors. General study findings and limits: As confirmed in vitro, three CMV-associated chains were specific for CMV antigens.

The chain combines TRBV6-6 with TRBJ2-3; TRBD2 might be the D (6 bases). Specimen: PBMCs. The sequence derives from a woman in her late teens or twenties in good health and CMV-seronegative. The CDR3 sequence is CASSSPGEGTDTQYF. CDR3 DNA: TGTGCCAGCAGTTCCCCGGGAGAAGGCACAGATACGCAGTATTTT.